This TCR beta chain was sequenced in a study of blood T cell repertoires in COVID-19. Overall study: Spain, Italy and the United States supplied samples that represented acute and convalescent COVID-19.

Germline lookup yields CDR1 LNHDA and CDR2 SQIVND (reference sequence). The CDR3 contains 14 residues. Germline trimming cut 3 bases from V and 4 bases from J; bases unmatched to any gene: 4. This clone occurred a few times. Other nucleotide sequences in the sample specify the same CDR3. Study members were between roughly 18 and 90 years old and lived in 24 US regions. Self-reported history from a screening survey and questionnaire set each donor's cohort. Per the authors' pipeline: By means of reference gene primer amplification, nucleated cell counts were estimated. Method: immunoSEQ multiplex PCR; TCRdb's copy keeps in-frame clones and lacks some. From that table come the V and J calls and clone size; the DNA was used to work out D and trimming. The sample holds 200,000 or so clones, more than 80% seen once.

The receptor comes from a woman aged 40-49 years with acute COVID-19. The rearrangement links TRBV19 to TRBJ1-2; 8 nucleotides align to TRBD1. Sequenced input: PBMCs or T cells enriched from blood (not recorded which). In nucleotides, the CDR3 is TGTGCCAGTAGTATCAGGGGGCAGGGCTATGGCTACACCTTC. It yields the protein CASSIRGQGYGYTF.